Following are 31 T cell receptor beta chains from one sample sequenced in a study of shared clonotypes between healthy human individuals. The method was immunoSEQ multiplex PCR; TCRdb's version includes in-frame clones alone and lacks a portion of them. Among approximately 2.5 million clones, 90% to 95% were seen once, and the ten largest hold approximately 0.37%. The sequenced sample was naive CD4+ T cells from PBMCs. Subset in this sample: CD45RA+ positively selected. The source is a man aged 18 to 29 in good health. Some clones in this sample may be carry-over from other donors' samples.

The chain combines TRBV5-4 with TRBJ1-1; D unresolved. The CDR3 runs 12 residues. Per germline, CDR1 SGHNT and CDR2 YYREEE (reference sequence). Trimming pared 1 base from V and 10 bases from J, leaving 11 bases between. CDR3 region: CASSLSPERAFF. CDR3 nucleotides: TGTGCCAGCAGCTTGTCGCCGGAAAGAGCTTTCTTT.

For this clone: The same CDR3 also results from other DNA sequences found in this sample. The chain couples TRBV28 to TRBJ2-3, with D uncertain. Trimming left V 3 bases short and J 0 bases short, with 4 bases between. Germline lookup yields CDR1 MDHEN and CDR2 SYDVKM. The CDR3 has 13 amino acids. The CDR3 nucleotides are TGTGCCAGCAGTTTCGTAAGCACAGATACGCAGTATTTT. This gives the protein CASSFVSTDTQYF. The complete variable domain, with remaining parts taken from reference TRBV28 and TRBJ2-3, reads DVKVTQSSRYLVKRTGEKVFLECVQDMDHENMFWYRQDPGLGLRLIYFSYDVKMKEKGDIPEGYSVSREKKERFSLILESASTNQTSMYLCASSFVSTDTQYFGPGTRLTVL.

This clone has a single count. This sequence joins TRBV5-8 and TRBJ1-5; perhaps TRBD1 as D (6 bases). Trimming shortened V by 0 bases and J by 7 bases, and 11 bases separated the two germline ends. CDR1 is SGHTS, CDR2 YDEGEE, per germline. The CDR3 has 14 amino acids. The CDR3 DNA follows: TGTGCCAGCAGCTTGGACAGGGAGGGACAGCCCCAGCATTTT. This encodes CASSLDREGQPQHF.

The chain is built from TRBV4-3 and TRBJ2-5, with D perhaps matching TRBD2 (5 bases). CDR1 is LGHNA and CDR2 is YSLEER in the germline V gene. Trimming cost V 2 bases and J 3 bases, with 13 bases left between them. CDR3 length equals 15 residues. For the CDR3, the DNA is TGCGCCAGCAGCCAACGGGAAACGAAGGAAGAGACCCAGTACTTC. Residues: CASSQRETKEETQYF.

The J gene is TRBJ2-3, the V gene TRBV19; 13 bases are a match to TRBD2. The CDR3 runs to 16 residues. The germline gives CDR1 LNHDA, CDR2 SQIVND (reference sequence). Unmatched junction bases numbered 7, after V lost 4 bases and J lost 6 bases. The CDR3 nucleotides read TGTGCCAGTAGTACCCAACTAGCGGGAGGGGAGGATACGCAGTATTTT. Translation gives CASSTQLAGGEDTQYF.

This chain uses TRBV7-9 with TRBJ2-3; maybe TRBD1 (5 bases). In germline, CDR1 is SEHNR, CDR2 FQNEAQ (reference sequence). Trimming took 2 bases from V and 5 from J, leaving 11 bases between them. This CDR3 is 14 amino acids long. The CDR3 protein is CASSLRGTGDTQYF. In DNA, the CDR3 is TGTGCCAGCAGCTTAAGGGGTACGGGAGATACGCAGTATTTT.

The genes are TRBV7-9 and TRBJ2-1, with no clear D. The CDR3 runs to 13 residues. Germline assignment: CDR1 SEHNR and CDR2 FQNEAQ (reference sequence). V lost 0 bases and J lost 3, with 3 bases in between. CDR3 loop: CASSLAYYNEQFF. In DNA form, the CDR3 reads TGTGCCAGCAGCTTAGCCTACTACAATGAGCAGTTCTTC.

The genes are TRBV4-1 and TRBJ1-3; perhaps TRBD1 as D (6 bases). The CDR3 consists of 17 residues. CDR1 and CDR2 from the germline V gene are MGHRA and YSYEKL. V was trimmed by 0 bases and J by 2 bases, leaving 14 bases between them. The CDR3: CASSQERFGTTGNTIYF. CDR3 sequence (DNA): TGCGCCAGCAGCCAAGAAAGGTTCGGGACAACTGGAAACACCATATATTTT.

The CDR3 DNA reads as TGTGCCAGCAGCGTCAGCGATGGAGAGACCCAGTACTTC. Residues: CASSVSDGETQYF. The chain combines TRBV9 with TRBJ2-5; the D is unclear. Germline-derived CDR1 and CDR2 are SGDLS and YYNGEE. This CDR3 spans 13 amino acids. V gave up 2 bases and J gave up 4 bases, with 9 bases separating them.

This sequence joins TRBV10-3 and TRBJ2-5; D remains ambiguous. The DNA end is more similar to TRBJ2-7, so the J call may be wrong. This CDR3 is built from 12 residues. Germline values: CDR1 ENHRY, CDR2 SYGVKD. The CDR3 is CAISESSYEQYF. CDR3 nucleotide sequence: TGTGCCATCAGTGAGTCCTCCTACGAGCAGTACTTC.

This sequence joins TRBV5-8 and TRBJ2-7, with TRBD1 as a possible D gene (6 bases). The germline V and J ends were trimmed by 7 bases and 1 base, with 12 bases remaining between them. Looked up from germline, CDR1 is SGHTS and CDR2 is YDEGEE. The CDR3 is 13 amino acids. CDR3 protein: CASQRDTSYEQYF. CDR3 sequence (DNA): TGTGCCAGCCAGAGGGACACTTCCTACGAGCAGTACTTC.

This clone was counted once. This chain connects TRBV9 to TRBJ2-3, with 11 bases fitting TRBD2. Germline CDR1 reads SGDLS; CDR2 reads YYNGEE. CDR3 length: 17 amino acids. Losses at the gene ends were 4 bases for V and 5 bases for J; bases not matched to a gene: 12. The CDR3 region is CASSPAGLAVGGDTQYF. The CDR3 nucleotides are TGTGCCAGCAGCCCCGCGGGACTAGCGGTGGGGGGAGATACGCAGTATTTT.

This clone appeared once. V usage is TRBV5-5 and J usage is TRBJ2-7; D gene unclear. Trimming stripped 3 bases from V and 0 bases from J, with 13 bases between. The germline gives CDR1 SGHKS, CDR2 YYEKEE (reference sequence). This CDR3 is 15 amino acids long. This CDR3 reads CASSSQVSSSYEQYF. In nucleotides, the CDR3 is TGTGCCAGCAGCTCTCAGGTTTCCAGCTCCTACGAGCAGTACTTC.

V is TRBV18 and J is TRBJ2-1; D is perhaps TRBD2 (6 bases). Germline loops: CDR1 KGHSH, CDR2 LQKENI. V was pared by 3 bases and J by 7 bases, with 13 bases between. The CDR3 has 14 amino acids. In DNA, the CDR3 is TGTGCCAGCTCACCGGGACTCCCGGCGAATGAGCAGTTCTTC. This translates into CASSPGLPANEQFF.

This chain connects TRBV6-5 to TRBJ2-7, with D hard to call. From germline, CDR1 is MNHEY and CDR2 SVGAGI. The CDR3 has 11 amino acids. Trimming took off 4 bases at V and 8 bases at J, with 9 bases between the two ends. CDR3: CASSSGPQQYF. The CDR3 DNA sequence: TGTGCCAGCAGTTCCGGCCCTCAGCAGTACTTC.

The chain carries TRBV19 and TRBJ1-1, with D unresolved. Trimming cost V 3 bases and J 2 bases, with 7 bases left between them. The CDR3 sequence is 13 residues long. Germline V gene data show CDR1 as LNHDA and CDR2 as SQIVND (reference sequence). The CDR3 loop reads CASSITINTEAFF. The CDR3 region has the DNA TGTGCCAGTAGTATTACGATAAACACTGAAGCTTTCTTT.

The rearrangement joins TRBV28 to TRBJ2-7, with D unclear. The CDR3 contains 14 residues. The V end lost 7 bases, the J end lost 10 bases, and 23 bases lay between the germline ends. Germline V gene sequence: CDR1 MDHEN, CDR2 SYDVKM. The CDR3 DNA reads as TGTGCCAGCATACCTACGACTCAAGCGTACGCACAGTACTTC. It translates to CASIPTTQAYAQYF.

In the case of this clone: This specimen includes other DNA sequences encoding the same CDR3. The chain is built from TRBV28 and TRBJ2-3; 8 positions agree with TRBD2. This CDR3 comprises 14 residues. V was clipped by 7 bases and J by 0 bases; unmatched bases: 3. CDR1 is MDHEN, CDR2 SYDVKM, per germline. The CDR3 loop is CASNLAGSTDTQYF. CDR3 nucleotide sequence: TGTGCCAGCAACCTAGCGGGCAGCACAGATACGCAGTATTTT.

The genes are TRBV7-2 and TRBJ2-3, with D possibly TRBD2 on 5 matching bases. The V gene lost 6 bases and the J gene lost 4 bases, with 17 bases spanning the gap. The germline CDR1 and CDR2 sequences are SGHTA and FQGNSA. The CDR3 runs to 15 residues. CDR3 coding DNA: TGTGCCAGCAGTTCCCGCTCCTCCGGGGCAGATACGCAGTATTTT. It yields the protein CASSSRSSGADTQYF.

This clone was recorded once. This rearrangement joins TRBV7-3 to TRBJ2-1; 14 nucleotides agree with TRBD2. The CDR3 loop spans 16 amino acids. Germline V lookup: CDR1 SGHTA, CDR2 FQGTGA. V shed 5 bases, J shed 6 bases, and the junction held 6 bases outside the gene matches. DNA of the CDR3: TGTGCCAGCAGCCCGACGGGACTAGCGGGAGTCAATGAGCAGTTCTTC. Residues: CASSPTGLAGVNEQFF.

V is TRBV7-2 and J is TRBJ1-3; 7 nucleotides match TRBD1. J lost 3 bases, V lost 4 bases, and 9 bases had no gene match. The CDR3 has 16 amino acids. Germline-derived CDR1 and CDR2 are SGHTA and FQGNSA. The chain's CDR3 is CASSSKQGPFGNTIYF. The CDR3 bases are TGTGCCAGCAGCTCAAAACAGGGGCCCTTTGGAAACACCATATATTTT.

The V call is TRBV7-4, the J call TRBJ1-5; 7 nucleotides align to TRBD1. V shed 5 bases and J 5 bases; nucleotides not matched to a gene: 6. The CDR3 is 14 residues long. Germline V lookup: CDR1 SGHVT, CDR2 SQSDAQ. CDR3 region: CASSADRRHQPQHF. Written as DNA, the CDR3 is TGTGCCAGCAGCGCGGACAGGAGGCATCAGCCCCAGCATTTT.

CDR3 coding DNA: TGTGCCAGCAGATTAGCGGGAGCGGTCTACGAGCAGTACTTC. The encoded protein is CASRLAGAVYEQYF. V is TRBV28 and J is TRBJ2-7; 9 bases match TRBD2. Trimming at V came to 6 bases and at J to 3 bases, leaving 6 bases not matched to a gene. The V gene's germline CDR1 is MDHEN and CDR2 SYDVKM. This CDR3 comprises 14 residues.

The chain combines TRBV7-2 with TRBJ2-7; D not certain. V lost 2 bases, J lost 2 bases, and 7 bases lay in between. CDR1 and CDR2 (germline): SGHTA, FQGNSA. This CDR3 is built from 13 residues. CDR3 in amino acids: CASSLRVPYEQYF. The CDR3 DNA reads as TGTGCCAGCAGCTTACGGGTCCCCTACGAGCAGTACTTC.

This clone was detected only once. CDR3 sequence: CASKGHVSTDTQYF. The DNA for the CDR3 is TGTGCCAGCAAAGGACACGTAAGCACAGATACGCAGTATTTT. The V gene is TRBV28, the J gene TRBJ2-3, with a possible D match to TRBD1 (5 bases). V gave up 7 bases and J gave up 0 bases, with 11 bases separating them. The V gene's germline CDR1 is MDHEN and CDR2 SYDVKM. This CDR3 has 14 residues.

The chain couples TRBV4-1 to TRBJ2-7; D is possibly TRBD2 (5 bases). Germline values: CDR1 MGHRA, CDR2 YSYEKL. The length of the CDR3 is 16 residues. V was cut by 1 base and J by 0 bases, with 13 bases left in between. The CDR3 here is CASSQGPTGSSYEQYF. CDR3 DNA: TGCGCCAGCAGCCAAGGGCCTACGGGGAGCTCCTACGAGCAGTACTTC.

About this clone: The same CDR3 also results from other DNA sequences found in this sample. This rearrangement joins TRBV19 to TRBJ1-4; D is possibly TRBD1 (5 bases). V lost 4 bases and J lost 0, with 6 bases in between. Germline CDR1 and CDR2: LNHDA and SQIVND (reference sequence). This CDR3 spans 14 amino acids. This chain's CDR3 is CASSRGATNEKLFF. The CDR3 DNA is TGTGCCAGTAGTAGGGGGGCAACTAATGAAAAACTGTTTTTT.

This chain links TRBV13 with TRBJ2-6; D is ambiguous. The ends were cut back, 5 bases at V and 4 bases at J, with 9 bases in the middle. The CDR3 totals 14 residues. Germline assignment: CDR1 PRHDT and CDR2 FYEKMQ (reference sequence). The CDR3 bases are TGTGCCAGCAGCGTTCGGGCGGGGGCCAACGTCCTGACTTTC. Its protein product is CASSVRAGANVLTF.

This clone was found once. Other DNA sequences in the same sample also yield this CDR3. The rearrangement uses TRBV27 and TRBJ2-6; D uncertain. V was clipped by 7 bases and J by 0 bases, with 10 bases between them. The CDR3 extends over 15 amino acids. Germline V gives CDR1 MNHEY, CDR2 SMNVEV (reference sequence). In nucleotides, the CDR3 is TGTGCCAGCACCCAAGCCGGCTCTGGGGCCAACGTCCTGACTTTC. Translated: CASTQAGSGANVLTF.

The V gene is TRBV28, the J gene TRBJ2-3; D may be TRBD1 or TRBD2 (5 bases each). The CDR3 totals 13 residues. The V gene's germline CDR1 is MDHEN and CDR2 SYDVKM. Trimming pared 7 bases from V and 6 bases from J, leaving 14 bases between. The CDR3 DNA sequence: TGTGCCAGCATAGAGGGACGAGGTGATACGCAGTATTTT. It specifies CASIEGRGDTQYF.

J is TRBJ1-1 and V is TRBV18; D not resolved. The CDR3 consists of 13 residues. The germline V gene encodes CDR1 KGHSH and CDR2 LQKENI. V was cut by 4 bases and J by 7 bases, with 13 bases left in between. Here the CDR3 reads CASSRGLLNEAFF. The CDR3 DNA reads as TGTGCCAGCTCACGAGGCCTATTAAATGAAGCTTTCTTT.